The source of this T cell receptor beta chain is a study of technical replicates of blood from a few donors. The table came from immunoSEQ multiplex PCR; TCRdb's copy has only in-frame clones and leaves some out. The sample has approximately 76,000 clones; 95% to 98% are singletons. The germline V and J ends were trimmed by 0 bases and 4 bases, with 6 bases remaining between them. There are 13 residues in the CDR3. CDR1 and CDR2 from the germline V gene are MNHEY and SMNVEV (reference sequence). This sequence was found in a human donor in good health. The V and J genes are TRBV27 and TRBJ2-5, with D tentatively TRBD2 (5 bases). Sequenced sample: T cells isolated from PBMCs. In DNA form, the CDR3 reads TGTGCCAGCAGTTTATCGGACTTAGAGACCCAGTACTTC. Its protein is CASSLSDLETQYF.